These 29 T cell receptor beta chains originate from one sample sequenced in a study of vaccination and CD4 T cells after COVID-19. Treatment indicated: roughly 10-day PBMC culture with coronavirus spike peptide pools or control peptides (ViraFEST assay). Pre-COVID-19 pandemic sampling (2011-2018) yielded the unexposed donor's CD4+ T cells. The Oncomine TCR Beta short-read assay sequenced DNA from cultured CD4+ T cells. MiXCR, run by TCRdb on the PCR reads, gives a single entry per CDR3 protein. The data contain under 10,000 distinct CDR3 sequences, roughly 35% of them seen just once; the ten biggest clones take up about an eighth. These receptors have no known antigen. Sequenced sample: CD4+ T cells from blood, cultured in vitro. These receptor sequences come from a human donor in good health.

The V call is TRBV12-3 or TRBV12-4, the J call TRBJ1-1, with D possibly matching TRBD1 (5 bases). The CDR3 contains 13 residues. With 3 bases removed from V and 2 bases from J, the gap between germline ends came to 7 bases. For the CDR3, the DNA is TGTGCCAGCAGTTTCGGGGGAAACACTGAAGCTTTCTTT. Residues: CASSFGGNTEAFF.

The chain combines TRBV7-2 with TRBJ2-2; 11 nucleotides line up with TRBD2. V shed 4 bases and J 7 bases; nucleotides not matched to a gene: 11. This CDR3 is built from 17 residues. Germline values: CDR1 SGHTA, CDR2 FQGNSA. CDR3 sequence reads: CASSSTISGGANGELFF. In DNA form, the CDR3 reads TGTGCCAGCAGCTCGACAATTAGCGGGGGGGCTAACGGGGAGCTGTTTTTT.

The rearrangement uses TRBV28 and TRBJ1-2; D is uncertain. Germline lookup yields CDR1 MDHEN and CDR2 SYDVKM. This CDR3 comprises 12 residues. The V end lost 6 bases, the J end lost 8 bases, and 13 bases lay between the germline ends. The CDR3 spells CASSLRSWGYTF. The CDR3 DNA is TGTGCCAGCAGCCTCCGGTCCTGGGGCTACACCTTC.

The V call is TRBV19, the J call TRBJ2-1, with TRBD2 matching 13 bases. Near its end, the DNA agrees better with TRBJ2-7, so the J call may be wrong. Germline V lookup: CDR1 LNHDA, CDR2 SQIVND (reference sequence). The CDR3 covers 16 residues. The CDR3 DNA sequence: TGTGCCAGTAGTATTGGGGGGACTAGCGGGACCCACGAGCAGTACTTC. It is translated as CASSIGGTSGTHEQYF.

The chain recombines TRBV6-1 with TRBJ2-1; 13 positions agree with TRBD2. Germline CDR1 and CDR2: MNHNS and SASEGT. This CDR3 has 21 amino acids. Unmatched junction bases numbered 16, after V lost 2 bases and J lost 3 bases. The CDR3 loop reads CASSETRPGTSGVHFYNEQFF. The CDR3 DNA is TGTGCCAGCAGTGAAACCCGGCCCGGGACTAGCGGGGTCCACTTCTACAATGAGCAGTTCTTC.

Written as DNA, the CDR3 is TGTGCCATCAGTGATGTCCTACTATCAGATACGCAGTATTTT. Amino acids: CAISDVLLSDTQYF. This rearrangement joins TRBV10-3 to TRBJ2-3; the D is unclear. Trimming took off 3 bases at V and 4 bases at J, with 11 bases between the two ends. CDR3 length equals 14 residues. In germline, CDR1 is ENHRY, CDR2 SYGVKD.

The rearrangement links TRBV7-2 to TRBJ1-5, with unresolved D. This CDR3 contains 13 residues. Looked up from germline, CDR1 is SGHTA and CDR2 is FQGNSA. V lost 1 base, J lost 7 bases, and 8 bases lay in between. The DNA of the CDR3 is TGTGCCAGCAGCTTAGGAGTCGGCCAGCCCCAGCATTTT. Translating it yields CASSLGVGQPQHF.

V and J are TRBV7-2 and TRBJ2-1, with D uncertain. This CDR3 is 18 amino acids long. V lost 3 bases and J 0 bases, leaving 18 bases between the germline ends. Germline CDR1 reads SGHTA; CDR2 reads FQGNSA. This chain's CDR3 is CASSFSRTRVSSYNEQFF. The CDR3 region has the DNA TGTGCCAGCAGCTTCTCAAGGACCCGGGTGAGCTCCTACAATGAGCAGTTCTTC.

The gene calls are TRBV12-3 or TRBV12-4 and TRBJ2-7; no clear D gene. V was cut by 5 bases and J by 6 bases, with 14 bases left in between. CDR3 length: 13 amino acids. The CDR3 region has the DNA TGTGCCAGCAGTCCGGGCCATGTTGTCGAGCAGTACTTC. Translating gives CASSPGHVVEQYF.

Regarding this clonotype: The junction departs from the called germline gene at one end, perhaps through a read error. The genes are TRBV6-1 and TRBJ1-1; 7 bases align to TRBD1. CDR3 length: 14 amino acids. CDR1 MNHNS and CDR2 SASEGT come from the germline V gene. This CDR3 reads CASCEKGAATEAFF. The CDR3 DNA is TGTGCCAGCTGTGAAAAGGGGGCGGCAACTGAAGCTTTCTTT.

This clonotype was detected only a few times. This sequence joins TRBV10-3 and TRBJ1-5, with D uncertain. This CDR3 has 14 residues. CDR1 is ENHRY and CDR2 is SYGVKD in the germline V gene. Trimming shortened V by 2 bases and J by 7 bases, and 12 bases separated the two germline ends. In DNA, the CDR3 is TGTGCCATCAGTGAGGGAGGTGTCGCCCAGCCCCAGCATTTT. Its protein product is CAISEGGVAQPQHF.

By share, this clonotype counts as medium-sized. The chain links TRBV2 to TRBJ2-3; D gene uncertain. Trimming took off 10 bases at V and 2 bases at J, with 13 bases between the two ends. Germline CDR1 is SNHLY and CDR2 is FYNNEI. This CDR3 has 13 amino acids. CDR3 nucleotides: TGTGCCACCTCCCCACCCTTCACAGATACGCAGTATTTT. Amino acids: CATSPPFTDTQYF.

The chain uses TRBV10-2 and TRBJ1-1; 9 nucleotides align to TRBD1. V was pared by 6 bases and J by 1 base, with 0 bases of the junction left unmatched. The germline V gene encodes CDR1 WSHSY and CDR2 SAAADI. The CDR3 is 13 residues long. CDR3 DNA: TGCGCCAGCAGGGACAGGGGGAACACTGAAGCTTTCTTT. Translation: CASRDRGNTEAFF.

The sample holds one count of this clonotype. The rearrangement joins TRBV19 to TRBJ2-3; D remains unclear. The CDR3 loop spans 13 amino acids. V lost 6 bases to trimming and J lost 0 bases, with 7 bases between them. CDR1 is LNHDA and CDR2 is SQIVND in the germline V gene (reference sequence). As DNA, the CDR3 is TGTGCCAGTAGCCGGGTCAGCACAGATACGCAGTATTTT. As protein: CASSRVSTDTQYF.

V gene TRBV6-5 combines with J gene TRBJ2-7; 9 nucleotides match TRBD1. Germline V gives CDR1 MNHEY, CDR2 SVGAGI. This CDR3 is 15 amino acids long. J gave up 2 bases and V 2 bases, and 4 bases lay outside the gene matches. The CDR3 nucleotides are TGTGCCAGCAGTTACCTACAGGGGGCCACCTACGAGCAGTACTTC. It yields the protein CASSYLQGATYEQYF.

The chain carries TRBV19 and TRBJ2-3; D possibly corresponds to TRBD1 (5 bases). V shed 6 bases and J shed 5 bases, with 15 bases lying between them. CDR3 length: 14 residues. Germline CDR1 and CDR2: LNHDA and SQIVND (reference sequence). CDR3 in DNA: TGTGCCAGTAGCCCTCAGGGCGCAGGAGATACGCAGTATTTT. Protein product: CASSPQGAGDTQYF.

The genes are TRBV20-1 and TRBJ2-4; perhaps TRBD1 as D (6 bases). CDR3 length: 15 residues. With 4 bases removed from V and 2 bases from J, the gap between germline ends came to 15 bases. The germline CDR1 and CDR2 sequences are DFQATT and SNEGSKA (reference sequence). The CDR3 sequence: CSAKLIQGTKNIQYF. The CDR3 coding sequence is TGCAGTGCTAAGCTGATACAGGGAACCAAAAACATTCAGTACTTC.

The rearrangement links TRBV5-1 to TRBJ2-5; TRBD2 matches 9 bases. Germline V gene sequence: CDR1 SGHRS, CDR2 YFSETQ. The trim removed 5 bases at V and 4 bases at J, leaving 6 bases unmatched. The CDR3 consists of 14 residues. The chain's CDR3 is CASRPLLAGETQYF. The CDR3 nucleotides are TGCGCCAGCAGGCCCCTACTAGCGGGAGAGACCCAGTACTTC.

The gene calls are TRBV20-1 and TRBJ1-5, with D maybe TRBD1 (5 bases). Trimming took off 0 bases at V and 3 bases at J, with 15 bases between the two ends. Germline V lookup: CDR1 DFQATT, CDR2 SNEGSKA (reference sequence). The CDR3 consists of 16 residues. The DNA for the CDR3 is TGCAGTGCTAGAGATCGGGGTGGGGGGGTCAATCAGCCCCAGCATTTT. Translated, it gives CSARDRGGGVNQPQHF.

In its sample, this clonotype was seen a few times. V and J are TRBV28 and TRBJ1-6; D unclear. Germline-derived CDR1 and CDR2 are MDHEN and SYDVKM. The CDR3 is made up of 15 amino acids. Trimming stripped 5 bases from V and 7 bases from J, with 15 bases between. The CDR3 is CASSPAGSPNSPLHF. The CDR3 DNA follows: TGTGCCAGCAGTCCCGCCGGTAGTCCGAATTCACCCCTCCACTTT.

The rearrangement uses TRBV20-1 and TRBJ2-1, with 11 bases identical to TRBD2. The CDR3 runs to 18 residues. CDR1 is DFQATT and CDR2 is SNEGSKA in the germline V gene (reference sequence). Unmatched junction bases numbered 7, after V lost 0 bases and J lost 0 bases. The DNA of the CDR3 is TGCAGTGCTAGAGACCTAGCGGGAGGTATTACCTCCTACAATGAGCAGTTCTTC. Translation gives CSARDLAGGITSYNEQFF.

There are a few counts of this clonotype. Here the CDR3 reads CASRVITGNGGYTF. The CDR3 DNA reads as TGTGCCAGCAGAGTAATAACAGGAAACGGCGGCTACACCTTC. The chain couples TRBV7-9 to TRBJ1-2; D is perhaps TRBD1 (5 bases). The germline gives CDR1 SEHNR, CDR2 FQNEAQ (reference sequence). V shed 6 bases and J shed 8 bases, with 19 bases lying between them. The CDR3 consists of 14 residues.

The chain uses TRBV4-2 and TRBJ2-1, with TRBD2 identical over 11 bases. Germline V CDR1 and CDR2: LGHNA, YNFKEQ. CDR3 length equals 16 residues. Unmatched junction bases numbered 4, after V lost 1 base and J lost 5 bases. The CDR3 region is CASSQGRGLADNEQFF. The CDR3 DNA reads as TGTGCCAGCAGCCAAGGGAGGGGACTAGCGGACAATGAGCAGTTCTTC.

This sequence joins TRBV20-1 and TRBJ2-7; 10 bases map to TRBD2. In germline, CDR1 is DFQATT, CDR2 SNEGSKA (reference sequence). The length of the CDR3 is 14 residues. With V trimmed by 6 bases and J by 2 bases, 7 bases remained unmatched. The CDR3, as DNA: TGCAGTGCCCAGGAGCGGGGGGGAACCTACGAGCAGTACTTC. Its protein is CSAQERGGTYEQYF.

CDR3 sequence (DNA): TGCAGTGCTACCCGCACAGATACGCAGTATTTT. Its translation: CSATRTDTQYF. This chain joins TRBV20-1 and TRBJ2-3; the D is unclear. This CDR3 spans 11 amino acids. Trimming cost V 4 bases and J 1 base, with 3 bases left between them. Germline values: CDR1 DFQATT, CDR2 SNEGSKA (reference sequence).

This clonotype was counted a few times. The rearrangement links TRBV5-4 to TRBJ2-1, with 12 nucleotides matching TRBD2. V was clipped by 1 base and J by 8 bases; unmatched bases: 13. Germline lookup yields CDR1 SGHNT and CDR2 YYREEE (reference sequence). CDR3 size: 18 residues. DNA of the CDR3: TGTGCCAGCAGCTTGATTTCCCGGCTAGCGGGAGGGCCAGATGAGCAGTTCTTC. Protein product: CASSLISRLAGGPDEQFF.

Here the CDR3 reads CASTTVGVGEQYF. CDR3 nucleotide sequence: TGTGCCAGCACGACGGTGGGGGTGGGAGAGCAGTACTTC. V is TRBV28 and J is TRBJ2-7, with D tentatively TRBD1 or TRBD2 (5 bases each). The ends were cut back, 7 bases at V and 7 bases at J, with 17 bases in the middle. CDR1 and CDR2 (germline): MDHEN, SYDVKM. The CDR3 is made up of 13 amino acids. The full variable domain, rest sourced from reference TRBV28 and TRBJ2-7, is DVKVTQSSRYLVKRTGEKVFLECVQDMDHENMFWYRQDPGLGLRLIYFSYDVKMKEKGDIPEGYSVSREKKERFSLILESASTNQTSMYLCASTTVGVGEQYFGPGTRLTVT.

The rearrangement links TRBV10-3 to TRBJ2-7; TRBD2 matches 10 bases. Trimming cost V 2 bases and J 4 bases; bases outside gene matches: 5. The germline V gene encodes CDR1 ENHRY and CDR2 SYGVKD. The CDR3 extends over 15 amino acids. CDR3 sequence: CAISEKGLAEYEQYF. The CDR3 bases are TGTGCCATCAGTGAGAAAGGACTAGCGGAATACGAGCAGTACTTC.

The chain combines TRBV6-1 with TRBJ1-1, with TRBD1 as a possible D gene (5 bases). Trimming removed 5 bases from V and 4 bases from J, with 14 bases in between. Germline assignment: CDR1 MNHNS and CDR2 SASEGT. CDR3 length: 14 amino acids. The CDR3 DNA reads as TGTGCCAGCAGTCACACTGGGGCCGGCACTGAAGCTTTCTTT. This gives the protein CASSHTGAGTEAFF.